This T cell receptor (beta chain) was profiled in a study of T cells in Graves' hyperthyroidism and ophthalmopathy. General study results and limits: Model-based prediction identified ophthalmopathy a median 6.5 months prior to its onset. Most clonotypes that expanded in the thyroid above 0.001 also showed up in blood.

Concerning this clonotype: Its antigen is still unknown.

CDR3 length equals 12 residues. The germline V gene has CDR1 GTSNPN and CDR2 SVGIG (reference sequence). The J segment lost 2 bases and the V segment lost 5 bases, leaving 0 bases of the junction unmatched. What was amplified from RNA transcripts were TCR beta CDR3 regions. Initially, a first-round RT-PCR of the TCR CDR3 employed the HTBI primer set. MiXCR, applied by TCRdb to the multiplex PCR reads, yields one record per CDR3 protein. The repertoire holds around 600,000 distinct CDR3 sequences, with about 45% as singletons. The rearrangement links TRBV30 to TRBJ1-3, with 7 bases identical to TRBD1. The clonotype was recovered from an adult man with Graves' disease, either hyperthyroidism or ophthalmopathy (not recorded which). What was sequenced was peripheral blood or thyroid tissue (not recorded which). The DNA for the CDR3 is TGTGCCTGGGGGACAGCTGGAAACACCATATATTTT. Its protein is CAWGTAGNTIYF.